This entry lists 14 T cell receptor beta chains sequenced from one sample in a study of post-analysis software for immune sequencing data. Regarding the study as a whole: In patients, TRBV5-6, TRBV5-1 and TRBV20-1 belonged to four or five TRBV segments found more frequently than in controls.

The antigens of these receptors remain unknown. Unique-molecular-identifier-tagged TCR beta cDNA libraries were used. One entry per CDR3 protein results from TCRdb running MiXCR on the PCR reads. The table has approximately 250,000 distinct CDR3 sequences, 35% to 45% seen once. Sequencing was performed on blood. The receptor set was obtained from a girl aged 10-17 years with multiple sclerosis.

This clonotype was seen only a few times. The chain joins TRBV2 to TRBJ1-1; D is ambiguous. With 6 bases removed from V and 2 bases from J, the gap between germline ends came to 13 bases. CDR3 size: 14 residues. CDR1 is SNHLY, CDR2 FYNNEI, per germline. CDR3: CASSSERINTEAFF. CDR3 coding DNA: TGTGCCAGCAGCTCCGAAAGAATAAACACTGAAGCTTTCTTT.

This clonotype occurred many times. This chain joins TRBV29-1 and TRBJ1-1, with TRBD1 as a possible D gene (5 bases). The CDR3 runs 14 residues. V dropped 4 bases and J dropped 1 base, with 13 bases sitting between them. CDR1 SQVTM and CDR2 ANQGSEA come from the germline V gene. The CDR3 here is CSVGGGFSNTEAFF. The CDR3 region has the DNA TGCAGCGTTGGCGGGGGTTTTTCGAACACTGAAGCTTTCTTT.

The rearrangement uses TRBV5-6 and TRBJ2-1; 9 bases agree with TRBD2. Per germline, CDR1 SGHDT and CDR2 YYEEEE. The CDR3 sequence is 16 residues long. The V gene end was trimmed by 2 bases and the J gene end by 0 bases; junction bases not matched to a gene: 3. DNA for the CDR3: TGTGCCAGCAGCTTCCCTAGCGGGACCTCCTACAATGAGCAGTTCTTC. Translating it yields CASSFPSGTSYNEQFF.

This clonotype was picked up many times. V usage is TRBV5-1 and J usage is TRBJ2-1; 9 bases are a match to TRBD1. Germline V gene lookup returns CDR1 SGHRS and CDR2 YFSETQ. The CDR3 loop spans 17 amino acids. The V gene end was trimmed by 4 bases and the J gene end by 3 bases; junction bases not matched to a gene: 11. Here the CDR3 reads CASSVYPTGGNYNEQFF. CDR3 DNA: TGCGCCAGCAGCGTTTACCCTACAGGGGGCAACTACAATGAGCAGTTCTTC.

A word on this clonotype: The DNA is omitted, as the CDR3 cannot be located on it reliably, and the CDR3 follows TCRdb's listing. The genes are TRBV5-1 and TRBJ1-2. The CDR3 totals 15 residues, both ends included. From germline, CDR1 is SGHRS and CDR2 YFSETQ. The CDR3 loop is CASSLGQWGDGACTF.

This clonotype was detected a few times. The V call is TRBV20-1, the J call TRBJ1-6, with D unresolved. Looked up from germline, CDR1 is DFQATT and CDR2 is SNEGSKA (reference sequence). V lost 0 bases and J lost 6, with 9 bases in between. CDR3 length equals 14 residues. The DNA for the CDR3 is TGCAGTGCTAGAGATCGGAGCAGTAATTCACCCCTCCACTTT. It is translated as CSARDRSSNSPLHF.

The table lists this clonotype with many counts. The rearrangement joins TRBV7-2 to TRBJ2-1; 7 bases map to TRBD2. The CDR3 extends over 16 amino acids. CDR1 is SGHTA, CDR2 FQGNSA, per germline. With 3 bases clipped from V and 3 bases from J, the junction kept 8 bases outside the gene matches. CDR3 region: CASSFRTSIGYNEQFF. The DNA of the CDR3 is TGTGCCAGCAGCTTTCGGACTAGTATCGGCTACAATGAGCAGTTCTTC.

This clonotype was recorded many times. This rearrangement joins TRBV12-3 or TRBV12-4 to TRBJ2-5; D unresolved. CDR3 size: 12 residues. V was clipped by 6 bases and J by 4 bases, with 9 bases between them. Written as DNA, the CDR3 is TGTGCCAGCAGCAATACGCGAGAGACCCAGTACTTC. Translation: CASSNTRETQYF.

This clonotype was observed at least ten times. The gene calls are TRBV6-5 and TRBJ1-1; D gene unclear. With 7 bases removed from V and 4 bases from J, the gap between germline ends came to 16 bases. The CDR3 has 14 amino acids. Germline V gives CDR1 MNHEY, CDR2 SVGAGI. CDR3 bases: TGTGCCAGCACCCCAGCCGGGCAGTTCACTGAAGCTTTCTTT. Translating gives CASTPAGQFTEAFF.

This clonotype was counted a few times. This chain connects TRBV14 to TRBJ2-2; D might be TRBD1 (5 bases). Germline V CDR1 and CDR2: SGHDN, FVKESK. The CDR3 runs 14 residues. Trimming removed 5 bases from V and 5 bases from J, with 12 bases in between. The CDR3 spells CASSVVPGTGELFF. CDR3 bases: TGTGCCAGCAGCGTGGTTCCAGGGACCGGGGAGCTGTTTTTT. The whole variable domain, remainder taken from reference TRBV14 and TRBJ2-2, is EAGVTQFPSHSVIEKGQTVTLRCDPISGHDNLYWYRRVMGKEIKFLLHFVKESKQDESGMPNNRFLAERTGGTYSTLKVQPAELEDSGVYFCASSVVPGTGELFFGEGSRLTVL.

The CDR3: CASSTGTGEARKGYTF. The CDR3 DNA reads TGCGCCAGCAGCACCGGGACAGGGGAGGCGAGGAAGGGCTACACCTTC. The chain employs TRBV5-1 and TRBJ1-2, with 10 nucleotides matching TRBD1. Trimming at V came to 4 bases and at J to 8 bases, leaving 14 bases not matched to a gene. Per germline, CDR1 SGHRS and CDR2 YFSETQ. The CDR3 loop spans 16 amino acids.

Concerning this clonotype itself: A clone one base away is much larger, so this may be a read error. The rearrangement links TRBV12-3 or TRBV12-4 to TRBJ1-4; D remains ambiguous. This CDR3 contains 12 residues. CDR3 sequence reads: CASSLTAEKRFF. CDR3 bases: TGTGCCAGCAGTTTGACGGCTGAAAAACGGTTTTTT.

The rearrangement joins TRBV3-1 to TRBJ2-2; 10 nucleotides align to TRBD2. The CDR3 has 17 amino acids. Germline CDR1 and CDR2: LGHDT and YNNKEL (reference sequence). V dropped 0 bases and J dropped 4; count of bases not matched to a gene: 5. The CDR3 is CASSQEWRLAGTGELFF. CDR3 sequence (DNA): TGTGCCAGCAGCCAAGAGTGGAGACTAGCGGGCACCGGGGAGCTGTTTTTT.

This clonotype was seen a handful of times. One end of the junction does not line up with germline, which may come from a read error. This chain connects TRBV6-5 to TRBJ1-6, with D unclear. Germline assignment: CDR1 MNHEY and CDR2 SVGAGI. This CDR3 has 18 residues. In DNA, the CDR3 is TGTGCCAGCAGTTACTCCAGAGTCGCGAGCTCCTATAATTCACCCCCCCACTTT. Protein: CASSYSRVASSYNSPPHF.